This TCR beta chain is from a study of T cell changes during pregnancy in multiple sclerosis. TCRdb's table, derived via immunoSEQ multiplex PCR, lists solely in-frame clones and lacks some. This table has about 83,000 clones, 90% to 95% appearing once. Trimming removed 0 bases at V and 0 bases at J, with 6 bases between. Germline V gene sequence: CDR1 SGHTA, CDR2 FQGNSA. The CDR3 consists of 14 residues. This TCR was recovered from a female donor with multiple sclerosis, enrolled in a pregnancy study. The sample was peripheral blood, taken in the second trimester of pregnancy. The chain has TRBV7-2 and TRBJ2-7; D ambiguous. This CDR3 is CASSLAAVSYEQYF. CDR3 coding DNA: TGTGCCAGCAGCTTAGCAGCTGTCTCCTACGAGCAGTACTTC.